Reported below is one T cell receptor beta chain. Its antigen is currently unknown. This CDR3 region has 13 residues. Per the germline V gene, CDR1 is SGHVS and CDR2 is FQNEAQ. V lost 6 bases to trimming and J lost 5 bases; unmatched junction nucleotides: 6. This sample is part of a study of a mutant IDH1 vaccine in newly diagnosed glioma. Time point specified: week 23, last vaccination. In every dose of vaccine, 300 ug of mutant IDH1 20-mer peptide was given alongside topical imiquimod. The method was immunoSEQ multiplex PCR; TCRdb's version includes in-frame clones alone and lacks a portion of them. Of around 56,000 clones listed, about 81% are singletons.

The material sequenced was PBMCs, taken from a glioma patient whose treatment included an IDH1 peptide vaccine. V gene TRBV7-8 combines with J gene TRBJ2-7; 8 bases match TRBD1. The origin of this receptor is a middle-aged woman with glioma. Some clones in this sample may be carry-over from other donors' samples. The chain's CDR3 is CASRSGGQDEQYF. The CDR3 DNA follows: TGTGCCAGCAGATCAGGGGGCCAGGACGAGCAGTACTTC.